A single sample is the source of the 32 T cell receptor beta chains below, sequenced in a study of blood T cell repertoires in COVID-19. Profiled with immunoSEQ multiplex PCR; TCRdb holds only in-frame clones, not every one. The sample comprises a few hundred thousand clones, roughly 87% of which are singletons, and approximately 0.93% rests with the top ten. The material sequenced was PBMCs or T cells enriched from blood (not recorded which). The receptors were gathered from a woman in her 30s who had recovered from COVID-19.

V and J are TRBV30 and TRBJ2-2, with D maybe TRBD1 (6 bases). Per germline, CDR1 GTSNPN and CDR2 SVGIG (reference sequence). Trimming removed 1 base at V and 0 bases at J, with 6 bases between. The CDR3 is made up of 14 amino acids. The CDR3 loop reads CAWSGQANTGELFF. Written as DNA, the CDR3 is TGTGCCTGGAGTGGACAGGCGAACACCGGGGAGCTGTTTTTT.

This clone occurred once. This chain connects TRBV5-4 to TRBJ2-1; tentative D call: TRBD2 (5 bases). The CDR3 is made up of 13 amino acids. Trimming cost V 0 bases and J 9 bases, with 10 bases left between them. Germline-derived CDR1 and CDR2 are SGHNT and YYREEE (reference sequence). CDR3 sequence reads: CASSLAGSGEQFF. The CDR3 DNA sequence: TGTGCCAGCAGCTTGGCGGGGTCGGGTGAGCAGTTCTTC.

The V gene is TRBV19, the J gene TRBJ2-7, with D perhaps TRBD1 (6 bases). Trimming shortened V by 5 bases and J by 3 bases, and 11 bases separated the two germline ends. CDR3 size: 13 residues. Per the germline V gene, CDR1 is LNHDA and CDR2 is SQIVND (reference sequence). The DNA of the CDR3 is TGTGCCAGTAGTGTACAGGGTAGCTACGAGCAGTACTTC. Residues: CASSVQGSYEQYF.

This clone was picked up a small number of times. CDR3: CASSAGLGQGNYEQYF. CDR3 DNA: TGTGCCAGCAGCGCAGGACTGGGACAGGGGAACTACGAGCAGTACTTC. This chain links TRBV7-9 with TRBJ2-7; 10 bases fit TRBD1. Germline loops: CDR1 SEHNR, CDR2 FQNEAQ (reference sequence). This CDR3 is built from 16 residues. Germline trimming cut 5 bases from V and 3 bases from J; bases unmatched to any gene: 10. Looking up the rest from reference TRBV7-9 and TRBJ2-7 gives the full variable domain: DTGVSQNPRHKITKRGQNVTFRCDPISEHNRLYWYRQTLGQGPEFLTYFQNEAQLEKSRLLSDRFSAERPKGSFSTLEIQRTEQGDSAMYLCASSAGLGQGNYEQYFGPGTRLTVT.

This clone appeared once. The genes are TRBV5-1 and TRBJ2-2, with 9 positions matching TRBD2. V lost 4 bases and J lost 1; bases outside the gene matches: 2. This CDR3 comprises 15 residues. CDR1 SGHRS and CDR2 YFSETQ come from the germline V gene. This CDR3 is CASSVSGGNTGELFF. DNA for the CDR3: TGCGCCAGCAGCGTTAGCGGGGGGAACACCGGGGAGCTGTTTTTT. The entire variable domain, with the rest obtained from reference TRBV5-1 and TRBJ2-2, is as follows: KAGVTQTPRYLIKTRGQQVTLSCSPISGHRSVSWYQQTPGQGLQFLFEYFSETQRNKGNFPGRFSGRQFSNSRSEMNVSTLELGDSALYLCASSVSGGNTGELFFGEGSRLTVL.

The chain employs TRBV12-2 and TRBJ2-1; TRBD1, the table's D call, lacks a check against the DNA. TRBV12-2 is recorded as a pseudogene. CDR3 length: 15 amino acids. In DNA, the CDR3 is TGTGCAAGTGTTGACCAGGGAATTTCCTACAATGAGCAGTTCTTC. Protein: CASVDQGISYNEQFF.

The chain joins TRBV10-3 to TRBJ1-6, with 10 bases fitting TRBD1. Germline CDR1 ENHRY, CDR2 SYGVKD. Germline trimming cut 10 bases from V and 9 bases from J; bases unmatched to any gene: 6. This CDR3 comprises 13 residues. CDR3 bases: TGTGCCAAAAGACAGGGGGCAGGTTCACCCCTCCACTTT. Residues: CAKRQGAGSPLHF.

The chain links TRBV5-4 to TRBJ1-1; D not resolved. The CDR3 totals 15 residues. CDR1 and CDR2 (germline): SGHNT, YYREEE (reference sequence). The ends were cut back, 2 bases at V and 3 bases at J, with 14 bases in the middle. In DNA form, the CDR3 reads TGTGCCAGCAGCTTAGGAGGACCGAGTGACACTGAAGCTTTCTTT. Protein: CASSLGGPSDTEAFF.

The chain joins TRBV2 to TRBJ1-3, with a weak D call TRBD1 (6 bases). CDR3 size: 15 residues. CDR1 is SNHLY and CDR2 is FYNNEI in the germline V gene. With 5 bases removed from V and 0 bases from J, the gap between germline ends came to 11 bases. CDR3 sequence reads: CASSRTASSGNTIYF. DNA for the CDR3: TGTGCCAGCAGTCGGACAGCGAGCTCTGGAAACACCATATATTTT.

V gene TRBV7-9 combines with J gene TRBJ2-3; 8 bases are a match to TRBD2. The length of the CDR3 is 15 residues. V shed 5 bases and J 6 bases; nucleotides not matched to a gene: 10. Germline loops: CDR1 SEHNR, CDR2 FQNEAQ (reference sequence). As DNA, the CDR3 is TGTGCCAGCAGCCCCCGAGCGGGGGAGGGGGATACGCAGTATTTT. It encodes CASSPRAGEGDTQYF.

This chain links TRBV18 with TRBJ1-4, with D possibly TRBD1 on 6 matching bases. V lost 2 bases to trimming and J lost 5 bases, with 18 bases between them. The CDR3 length is 17 residues. Germline V gives CDR1 KGHSH, CDR2 LQKENI. CDR3 DNA sequence: TGTGCCAGCTCACCAGGAGGCAGCAAGGGGGGGAATGAAAAACTGTTTTTT. This codes for CASSPGGSKGGNEKLFF.

This clone was observed once. This chain links TRBV3-1 (or the pseudogene TRBV3-2) with TRBJ1-1; 8 bases map to TRBD1. Germline CDR1 LGHDT, CDR2 YNNKEL (reference sequence). V gave up 1 base and J gave up 7 bases; unmatched junction bases: 8. The CDR3 sequence is 15 residues long. CDR3 sequence reads: CASSQAIRGRGEAFF. As DNA, the CDR3 is TGTGCCAGCAGCCAAGCCATCAGGGGGCGAGGTGAAGCTTTCTTT.

The V call is TRBV5-4, the J call TRBJ2-1, with 8 bases identical to TRBD1. CDR3 size: 15 residues. Germline assignment: CDR1 SGHNT and CDR2 YYREEE (reference sequence). V shed 5 bases and J 0 bases; nucleotides not matched to a gene: 4. The CDR3 reads CASSTGGSSYNEQFF. For the CDR3, the DNA is TGTGCCAGCAGTACAGGGGGTAGCTCCTACAATGAGCAGTTCTTC.

This clone was recorded many times. This chain links TRBV2 with TRBJ2-3; 8 positions match TRBD2. The V segment lost 7 bases and the J segment 1 base; nucleotides outside the gene matches: 4. This CDR3 contains 14 residues. Germline V gives CDR1 SNHLY, CDR2 FYNNEI. In DNA, the CDR3 is TGTGCCAGCACGGGGGGGGCGGGCACAGATACGCAGTATTTT. This sequence encodes CASTGGAGTDTQYF. Full variable domain (remainder filled in from reference TRBV2 and TRBJ2-3): EPEVTQTPSHQVTQMGQEVILRCVPISNHLYFYWYRQILGQKVEFLVSFYNNEISEKSEIFDDQFSVERPDGSNFTLKIRSTKLEDSAMYFCASTGGAGTDTQYFGPGTRLTVL.

The CDR3 sequence is CASTQGGTSNYGYTF. DNA for the CDR3: TGTGCCAGCACTCAAGGTGGGACTTCTAACTATGGCTACACCTTC. The chain uses TRBV6-5 and TRBJ1-2; D might be TRBD1 (5 bases). The V end was cut by 7 bases, the J end by 0 bases, with 15 bases between. CDR3 size: 15 residues. Germline values: CDR1 MNHEY, CDR2 SVGAGI.

This chain joins TRBV28 and TRBJ1-3; TRBD1 might be the D (5 bases). V dropped 6 bases and J dropped 3 bases, with 9 bases sitting between them. The CDR3 totals 13 residues. Germline CDR1 MDHEN, CDR2 SYDVKM. CDR3 sequence reads: CASSREGGNTIYF. The CDR3 DNA reads as TGTGCCAGCAGCAGGGAGGGTGGAAACACCATATATTTT.

CDR3: CASSESWRNEQFF. Written as DNA, the CDR3 is TGTGCCAGCAGTGAGTCTTGGAGAAATGAGCAGTTCTTC. The V call is TRBV2, the J call TRBJ2-1; D gene uncertain. Germline V lookup: CDR1 SNHLY, CDR2 FYNNEI. The CDR3 is 13 residues long. With 3 bases removed from V and 7 bases from J, the gap between germline ends came to 10 bases.

CDR3 residues: CASSPGTSGPGELFF. DNA for the CDR3: TGTGCCAGCTCACCAGGGACTAGCGGACCCGGGGAGCTGTTTTTT. The chain employs TRBV18 and TRBJ2-2; TRBD2 agrees at 11 bases. Germline assignment: CDR1 KGHSH and CDR2 LQKENI. V shed 2 bases, J shed 6 bases, and the junction held 2 bases outside the gene matches. The CDR3 length is 15 residues.

V is TRBV28 and J is TRBJ1-1; TRBD1 aligns across 10 bases. V lost 3 bases, J lost 4 bases, and 14 bases stayed unmatched. The CDR3 has 18 amino acids. Germline V gives CDR1 MDHEN, CDR2 SYDVKM. This CDR3 is CASSFSPRDRGRGTEAFF. The CDR3 DNA sequence: TGTGCCAGCAGTTTTTCCCCACGGGACAGGGGTCGTGGCACTGAAGCTTTCTTT.

The genes are TRBV7-8 and TRBJ2-5; possibly TRBD1 for D (6 bases). The V end lost 5 bases, the J end lost 1 base, and 20 bases lay between the germline ends. CDR3 length: 17 amino acids. Looked up from germline, CDR1 is SGHVS and CDR2 is FQNEAQ. The CDR3 spells CASSPRGLGQPQETQYF. In DNA form, the CDR3 reads TGTGCCAGCAGCCCCCGGGGTTTAGGACAGCCCCAAGAGACCCAGTACTTC.

This chain links TRBV28 with TRBJ1-2; no definite D call. With 3 bases removed from V and 2 bases from J, the gap between germline ends came to 7 bases. The CDR3 is 13 residues long. Germline loops: CDR1 MDHEN, CDR2 SYDVKM. Written as DNA, the CDR3 is TGTGCCAGCAGTTTTGAGGGAAACTATGGCTACACCTTC. This codes for CASSFEGNYGYTF.

The chain joins TRBV5-1 to TRBJ2-4; 8 bases map to TRBD1. Trimming took 4 bases from V and 0 from J; bases not matched to a gene: 6. Germline-derived CDR1 and CDR2 are SGHRS and YFSETQ. The length of the CDR3 is 16 residues. The CDR3 DNA reads TGCGCCAGCAGCCCCGGGACAGGACTAGCCAAAAACATTCAGTACTTC. Protein: CASSPGTGLAKNIQYF.

This clone is a singleton in its sample. This sequence joins TRBV11-2 and TRBJ2-5; 12 bases fit TRBD2. V gave up 4 bases and J gave up 7 bases; unmatched junction bases: 10. From germline, CDR1 is SGHAT and CDR2 FQNNGV. The CDR3 contains 16 residues. The CDR3 reads CASSSLAGGVFWTQYF. The CDR3 region has the DNA TGTGCCAGCAGCTCTCTAGCGGGGGGGGTCTTTTGGACCCAGTACTTC.

This chain's CDR3 is CASSWTGKEKLFF. The CDR3 bases are TGTGCCAGCAGCTGGACAGGAAAAGAAAAACTGTTTTTT. V usage is TRBV11-3 and J usage is TRBJ1-4; 7 bases fit TRBD1. Trimming at V came to 4 bases and at J to 8 bases, leaving 4 bases not matched to a gene. Germline V gene lookup returns CDR1 SGHNT and CDR2 YENEEA. The CDR3 loop spans 13 amino acids.

This sequence joins TRBV19 and TRBJ2-5, with 8 positions matching TRBD2. In germline, CDR1 is LNHDA, CDR2 SQIVND (reference sequence). V trimming: 5 bases; J trimming: 13 bases; junction bases outside the gene matches: 12. The CDR3 is made up of 13 amino acids. CDR3 residues: CASSLTSVPLRYF. The CDR3 region has the DNA TGTGCCAGTAGTTTGACTAGCGTACCACTTAGGTACTTC. The full variable domain, completed using reference TRBV19 and TRBJ2-5, is DGGITQSPKYLFRKEGQNVTLSCEQNLNHDAMYWYRQDPGQGLRLIYYSQIVNDFQKGDIAEGYSVSREKKESFPLTVTSAQKNPTAFYLCASSLTSVPLRYFGPGTRLLVL.

This sequence joins TRBV29-1 and TRBJ2-3; D may be TRBD2 (6 bases). This CDR3 spans 13 amino acids. Germline V gene data show CDR1 as SQVTM and CDR2 as ANQGSEA. V shed 5 bases and J shed 3 bases, with 12 bases lying between them. DNA for the CDR3: TGCAGCGTTCTGCGGGCGGGGACAGATACGCAGTATTTT. It codes for CSVLRAGTDTQYF.

V usage is TRBV19 and J usage is TRBJ1-1; TRBD1 matches 9 bases. This CDR3 contains 14 residues. Germline lookup yields CDR1 LNHDA and CDR2 SQIVND (reference sequence). J was trimmed by 1 base and V by 4 bases; bases with no gene match: 1. The CDR3 bases are TGTGCCAGTAGTAGACAGGGGGAGAACACTGAAGCTTTCTTT. This codes for CASSRQGENTEAFF.

The chain couples TRBV2 to TRBJ1-4, with D tentatively TRBD1 (5 bases). Germline V CDR1 and CDR2: SNHLY, FYNNEI. Deletions cut 5 bases from V and 11 bases from J, with 12 bases between. The CDR3 is 12 amino acids. The CDR3 nucleotides read TGTGCCAGCAGTAGCCCTCCAGGGAAACTGTTTTTT. It is translated as CASSSPPGKLFF.

This sequence joins TRBV9 and TRBJ1-2; D gene uncertain. The CDR3 contains 15 residues. Germline-derived CDR1 and CDR2 are SGDLS and YYNGEE. V lost 3 bases to trimming and J lost 1 base, with 13 bases between them. The CDR3 loop is CASSGLWGNNYGYTF. For the CDR3, the DNA is TGTGCCAGCAGCGGACTATGGGGAAATAACTATGGCTACACCTTC.

The chain recombines TRBV10-1 with TRBJ2-3; a weak D match, TRBD1 (6 bases). Deletions cut 0 bases from V and 6 bases from J, with 10 bases between. Germline assignment: CDR1 WNHNN and CDR2 SYGVQD (reference sequence). The CDR3 spans 14 residues. CDR3 in DNA: TGCGCCAGCAGTGAGTCCATTCAGGGGGATACGCAGTATTTT. It codes for CASSESIQGDTQYF.

The chain employs TRBV19 and TRBJ1-1; D is unclear. This CDR3 region has 13 residues. V lost 5 bases, J lost 5 bases, and 12 bases lay in between. Germline V gene sequence: CDR1 LNHDA, CDR2 SQIVND (reference sequence). The CDR3 spells CASSREGMTEAFF. The CDR3 DNA sequence: TGTGCCAGTAGTCGTGAGGGAATGACTGAAGCTTTCTTT.

This clone was seen a single time. The CDR3 reads CASGVVGQETQYF. As DNA, the CDR3 is TGTGCCAGTGGAGTGGTCGGTCAAGAGACCCAGTACTTC. The V and J genes are TRBV19 and TRBJ2-5; D gene unclear. V lost 8 bases and J 2 bases, leaving 12 bases between the germline ends. The CDR3 extends over 13 amino acids. Per the germline V gene, CDR1 is LNHDA and CDR2 is SQIVND (reference sequence).